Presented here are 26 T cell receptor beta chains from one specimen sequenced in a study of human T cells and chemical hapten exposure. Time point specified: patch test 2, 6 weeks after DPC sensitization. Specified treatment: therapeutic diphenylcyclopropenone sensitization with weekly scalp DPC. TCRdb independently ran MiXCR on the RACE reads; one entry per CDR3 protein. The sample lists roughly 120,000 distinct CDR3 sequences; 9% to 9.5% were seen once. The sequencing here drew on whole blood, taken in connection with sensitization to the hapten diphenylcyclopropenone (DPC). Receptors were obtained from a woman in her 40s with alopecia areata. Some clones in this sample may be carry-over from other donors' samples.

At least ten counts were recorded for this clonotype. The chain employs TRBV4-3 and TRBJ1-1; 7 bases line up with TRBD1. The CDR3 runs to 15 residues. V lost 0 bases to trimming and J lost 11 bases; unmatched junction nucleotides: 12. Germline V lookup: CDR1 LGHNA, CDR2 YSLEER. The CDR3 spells CASSQDWRGQGRAFF. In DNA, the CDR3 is TGCGCCAGCAGCCAAGATTGGAGGGGGCAGGGGAGGGCTTTCTTT.

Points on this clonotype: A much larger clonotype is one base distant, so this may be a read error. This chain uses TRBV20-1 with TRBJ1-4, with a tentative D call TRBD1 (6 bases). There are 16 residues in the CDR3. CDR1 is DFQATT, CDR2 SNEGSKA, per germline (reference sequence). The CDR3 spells CSATSSRGSTNEKQFF. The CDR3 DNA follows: TGCAGTGCTACTTCGTCTAGGGGGTCTACTAATGAAAAACAGTTTTTT.

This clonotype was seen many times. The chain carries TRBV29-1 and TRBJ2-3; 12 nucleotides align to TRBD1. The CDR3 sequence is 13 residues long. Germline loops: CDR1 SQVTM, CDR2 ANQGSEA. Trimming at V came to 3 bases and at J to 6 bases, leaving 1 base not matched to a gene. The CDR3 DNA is TGCAGCGTTGAGGGACAGGGGGCTGATACGCAGTATTTT. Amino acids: CSVEGQGADTQYF.

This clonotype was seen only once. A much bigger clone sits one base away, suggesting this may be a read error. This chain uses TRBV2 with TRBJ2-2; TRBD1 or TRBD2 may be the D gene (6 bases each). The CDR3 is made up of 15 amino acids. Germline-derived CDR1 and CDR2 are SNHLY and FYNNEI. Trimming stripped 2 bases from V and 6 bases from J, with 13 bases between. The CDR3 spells CASSELGGFSGELFF. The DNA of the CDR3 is TGTGCCAGCAGTGAATTAGGGGGGTTCTCCGGGGAGCTGTTTTTT. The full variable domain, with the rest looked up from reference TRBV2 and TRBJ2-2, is EPEVTQTPSHQVTQMGQEVILRCVPISNHLYFYWYRQILGQKVEFLVSFYNNEISEKSEIFDDQFSVERPDGSNFTLKIRSTKLEDSAMYFCASSELGGFSGELFFGEGSRLTVL.

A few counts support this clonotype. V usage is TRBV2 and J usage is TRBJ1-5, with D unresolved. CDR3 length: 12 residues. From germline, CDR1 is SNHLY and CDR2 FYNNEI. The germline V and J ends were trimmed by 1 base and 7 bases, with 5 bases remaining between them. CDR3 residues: CASSEEYQPQHF. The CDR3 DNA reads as TGTGCCAGCAGTGAAGAGTACCAGCCCCAGCATTTT.

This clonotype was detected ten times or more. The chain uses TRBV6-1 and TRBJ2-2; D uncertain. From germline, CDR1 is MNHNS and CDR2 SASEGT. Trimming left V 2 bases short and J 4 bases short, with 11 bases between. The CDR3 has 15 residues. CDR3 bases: TGTGCCAGCAGTGAACGGATAAGCCCCACCGGGGAGCTGTTTTTT. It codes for CASSERISPTGELFF.

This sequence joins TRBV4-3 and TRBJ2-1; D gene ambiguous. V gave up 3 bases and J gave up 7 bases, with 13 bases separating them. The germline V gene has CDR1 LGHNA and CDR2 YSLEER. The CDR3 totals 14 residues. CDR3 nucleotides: TGCGCCAGCAGCCAGGACGAGAGTTTAAATGAGCAGTTCTTC. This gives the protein CASSQDESLNEQFF.

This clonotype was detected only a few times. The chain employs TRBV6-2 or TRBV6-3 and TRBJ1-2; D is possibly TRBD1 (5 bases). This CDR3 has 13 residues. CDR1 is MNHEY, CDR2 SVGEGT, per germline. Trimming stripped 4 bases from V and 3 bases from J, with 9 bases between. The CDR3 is CASSFRDYYGYTF. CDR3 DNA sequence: TGTGCCAGCAGTTTCCGGGACTACTATGGCTACACCTTC.

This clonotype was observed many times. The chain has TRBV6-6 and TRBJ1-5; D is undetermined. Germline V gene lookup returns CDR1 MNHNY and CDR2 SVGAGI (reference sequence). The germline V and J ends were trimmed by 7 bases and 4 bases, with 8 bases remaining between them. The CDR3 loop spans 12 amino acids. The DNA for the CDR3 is TGTGCCAGCAATCGGCCGAATCAGCCCCAGCATTTT. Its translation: CASNRPNQPQHF.

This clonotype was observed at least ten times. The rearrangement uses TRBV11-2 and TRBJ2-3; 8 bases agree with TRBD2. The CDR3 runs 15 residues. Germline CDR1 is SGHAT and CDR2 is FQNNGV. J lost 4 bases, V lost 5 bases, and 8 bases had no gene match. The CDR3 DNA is TGTGCCAGCAGCAAAACCGGGGGGGTCCCAGATACGCAGTATTTT. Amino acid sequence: CASSKTGGVPDTQYF.

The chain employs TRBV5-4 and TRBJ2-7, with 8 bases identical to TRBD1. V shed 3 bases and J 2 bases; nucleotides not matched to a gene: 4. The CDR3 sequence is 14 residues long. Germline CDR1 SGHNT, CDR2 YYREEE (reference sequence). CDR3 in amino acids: CASSYTGGPYEQYF. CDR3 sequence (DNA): TGTGCCAGCAGCTACACAGGGGGTCCCTACGAGCAGTACTTC.

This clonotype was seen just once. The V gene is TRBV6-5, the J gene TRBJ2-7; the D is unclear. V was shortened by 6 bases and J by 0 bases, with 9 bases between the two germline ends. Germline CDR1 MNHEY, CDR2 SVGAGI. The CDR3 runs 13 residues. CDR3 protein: CASRSTLSYEQYF. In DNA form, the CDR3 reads TGTGCCAGCAGATCGACACTCTCCTACGAGCAGTACTTC.

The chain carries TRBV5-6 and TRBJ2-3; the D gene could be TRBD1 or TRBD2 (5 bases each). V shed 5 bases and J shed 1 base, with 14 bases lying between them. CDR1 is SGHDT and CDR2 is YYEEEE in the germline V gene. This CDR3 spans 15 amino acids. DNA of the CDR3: TGTGCCAGCAGACTACGGGACCGACGCACAGATACGCAGTATTTT. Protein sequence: CASRLRDRRTDTQYF.

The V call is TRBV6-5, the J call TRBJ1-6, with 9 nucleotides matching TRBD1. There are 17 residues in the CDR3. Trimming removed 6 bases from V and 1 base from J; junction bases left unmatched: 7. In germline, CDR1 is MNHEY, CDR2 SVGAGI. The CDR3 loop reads CASRRGQGTSYNSPLHF. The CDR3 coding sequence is TGTGCCAGCAGGCGGGGACAGGGAACGTCCTATAATTCACCCCTCCACTTT.

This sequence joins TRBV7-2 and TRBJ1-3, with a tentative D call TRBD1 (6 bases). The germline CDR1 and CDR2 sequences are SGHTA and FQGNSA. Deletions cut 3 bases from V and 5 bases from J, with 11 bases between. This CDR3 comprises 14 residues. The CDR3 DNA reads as TGTGCCAGCAGCTTGGATCAGGGGAGAAACACCATATATTTT. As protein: CASSLDQGRNTIYF.

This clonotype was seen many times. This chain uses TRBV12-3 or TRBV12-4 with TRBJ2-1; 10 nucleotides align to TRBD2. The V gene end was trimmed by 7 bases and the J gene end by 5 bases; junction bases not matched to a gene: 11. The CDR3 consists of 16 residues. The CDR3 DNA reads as TGTGCCAGCACCCCGGGTAGCGGGGGGCTAAACAATGAGCAGTTCTTC. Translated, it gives CASTPGSGGLNNEQFF.

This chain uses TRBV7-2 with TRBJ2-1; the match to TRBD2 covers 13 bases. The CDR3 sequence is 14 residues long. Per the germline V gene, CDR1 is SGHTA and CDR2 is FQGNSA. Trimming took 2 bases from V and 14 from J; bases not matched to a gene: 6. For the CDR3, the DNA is TGTGCCAGCAGCTTAACTAGCGGGGGGGCCCACAAGTTCTTC. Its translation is CASSLTSGGAHKFF.

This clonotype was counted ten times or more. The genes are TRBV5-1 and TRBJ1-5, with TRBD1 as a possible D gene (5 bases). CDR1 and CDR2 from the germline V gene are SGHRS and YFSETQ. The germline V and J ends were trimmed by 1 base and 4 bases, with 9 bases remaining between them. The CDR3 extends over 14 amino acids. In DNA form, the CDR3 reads TGCGCCAGCAGCTTGTGGGGGGGAAATCAGCCCCAGCATTTT. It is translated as CASSLWGGNQPQHF. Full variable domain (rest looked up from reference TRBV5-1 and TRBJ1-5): KAGVTQTPRYLIKTRGQQVTLSCSPISGHRSVSWYQQTPGQGLQFLFEYFSETQRNKGNFPGRFSGRQFSNSRSEMNVSTLELGDSALYLCASSLWGGNQPQHFGDGTRLSIL.

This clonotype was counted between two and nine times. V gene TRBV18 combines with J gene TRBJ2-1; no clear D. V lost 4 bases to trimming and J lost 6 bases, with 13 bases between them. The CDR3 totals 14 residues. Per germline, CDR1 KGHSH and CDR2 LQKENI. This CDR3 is CASSHRSRVNEQFF. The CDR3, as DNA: TGTGCCAGCTCACATAGGTCTCGAGTCAATGAGCAGTTCTTC. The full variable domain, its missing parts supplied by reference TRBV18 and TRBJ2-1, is NAGVMQNPRHLVRRRGQEARLRCSPMKGHSHVYWYRQLPEEGLKFMVYLQKENIIDESGMPKERFSAEFPKEGPSILRIQQVVRGDSAAYFCASSHRSRVNEQFFGPGTRLTVL.

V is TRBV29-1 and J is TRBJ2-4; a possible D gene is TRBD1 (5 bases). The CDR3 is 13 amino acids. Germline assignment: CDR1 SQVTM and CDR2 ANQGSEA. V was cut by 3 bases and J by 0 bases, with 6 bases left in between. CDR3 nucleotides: TGCAGCGTTGAGGGGCTAGCCAAAAACATTCAGTACTTC. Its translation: CSVEGLAKNIQYF.

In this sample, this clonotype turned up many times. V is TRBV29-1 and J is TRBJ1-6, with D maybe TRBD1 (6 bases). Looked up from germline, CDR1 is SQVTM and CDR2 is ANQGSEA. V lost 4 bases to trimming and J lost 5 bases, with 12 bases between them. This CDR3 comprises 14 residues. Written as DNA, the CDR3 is TGCAGCGTTGGAACCGGGACAAATAATTCACCCCTCCACTTT. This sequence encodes CSVGTGTNNSPLHF. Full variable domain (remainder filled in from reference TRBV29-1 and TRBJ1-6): SAVISQKPSRDICQRGTSLTIQCQVDSQVTMMFWYRQQPGQSLTLIATANQGSEATYESGFVIDKFPISRPNLTFSTLTVSNMSPEDSSIYLCSVGTGTNNSPLHFGNGTRLTVT.

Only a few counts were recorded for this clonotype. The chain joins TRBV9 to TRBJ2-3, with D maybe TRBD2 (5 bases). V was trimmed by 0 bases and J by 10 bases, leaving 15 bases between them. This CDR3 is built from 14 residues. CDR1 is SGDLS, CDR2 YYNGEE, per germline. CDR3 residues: CASSVGPPSGPQYF. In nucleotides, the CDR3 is TGTGCCAGCAGCGTAGGACCCCCGAGCGGTCCGCAGTATTTT.

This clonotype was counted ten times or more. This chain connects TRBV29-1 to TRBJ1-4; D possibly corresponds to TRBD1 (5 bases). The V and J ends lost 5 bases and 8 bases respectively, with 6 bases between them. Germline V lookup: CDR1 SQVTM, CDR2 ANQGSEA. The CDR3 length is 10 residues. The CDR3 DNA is TGCAGCGTTCGGGGGGAAAAACTGTTTTTT. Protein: CSVRGEKLFF.

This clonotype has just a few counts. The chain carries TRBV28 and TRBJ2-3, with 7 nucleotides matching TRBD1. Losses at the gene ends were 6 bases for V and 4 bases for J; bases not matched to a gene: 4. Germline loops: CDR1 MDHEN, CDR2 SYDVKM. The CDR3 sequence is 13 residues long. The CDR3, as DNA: TGTGCCAGCAGGACAGGGCTAGCAGATACGCAGTATTTT. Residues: CASRTGLADTQYF.

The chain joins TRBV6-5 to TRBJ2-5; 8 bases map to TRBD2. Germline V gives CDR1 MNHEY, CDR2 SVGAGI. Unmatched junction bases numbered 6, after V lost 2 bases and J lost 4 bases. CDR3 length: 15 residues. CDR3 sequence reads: CASSYRRLARETQYF. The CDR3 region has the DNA TGTGCCAGCAGTTACCGCCGACTAGCGAGAGAGACCCAGTACTTC.

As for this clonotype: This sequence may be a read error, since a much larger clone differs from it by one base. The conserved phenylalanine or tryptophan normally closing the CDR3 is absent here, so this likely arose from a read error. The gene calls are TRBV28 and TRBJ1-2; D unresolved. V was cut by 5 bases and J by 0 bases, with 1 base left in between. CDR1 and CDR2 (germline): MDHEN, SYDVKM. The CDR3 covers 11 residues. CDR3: CASSPNYGYTI. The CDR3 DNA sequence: TGTGCCAGCAGTCCTAACTATGGCTACACCATC.